Described below is a single T cell receptor beta chain sequence and its context. Only a few counts were recorded for this clone. This clone's antigen is unknown. Base qualities are not recorded, but no much larger clone differs from it by a single base. The cohort was made up of 666 healthy bone marrow donors. At the time of sampling, all cohort members were nominally healthy, though unrecorded immune exposures were likely present. The donor was CMV seronegative and belonged to the group of 352 seronegative cohort members. A peripheral blood sample was provided by each donor, and peripheral blood mononuclear cells were used for TCR beta sequencing. Genomic DNA extraction from the blood cell samples was performed with the Qiagen DNeasy Blood Extraction Kit. This entry is derived from a study of cytomegalovirus exposure and HLA in healthy donors (dated by TCRdb to about 2017). Broadly, across the study: An earlier analysis of roughly 500 of the donors reported 276 Gb of sequence data and around 110 million unique TCR beta sequences obtained from some 200 million T cells. An early release covering just under 650 HLA-typed donors comprised about 290 gigabases of sequencing data and around 80 million unique TCR sequences. Of the 300 to 500 genotyped donors, over 80% were placed in the genetic ancestry cluster associated with self-reported Caucasian donors. The study was designed to test whether signatures of past pathogen exposure could be identified by cataloging public T cell receptors. The T cell repertoires of 666 subjects were profiled by immunosequencing and related to cytomegalovirus serostatus. In addition to the first cohort of approximately 650 subjects, a separate validation cohort of under 150 different subjects was used. High-throughput TCR immunosequencing, statistical association of individual TCRs with disease status, and machine learning were combined to predict cytomegalovirus infection status. A later analysis re-analyzed previously published TCR beta repertoires from 666 donors and added high-resolution HLA genotyping to study TCR occurrence patterns. Rather than using new phenotypic data, the later analysis identified candidate immune exposures from TCR beta sequences and from how often those sequences occurred across donors. An earlier analysis of approximately 630 of the donors applied high-throughput TCR beta sequencing to assess whether each TCR beta V gene segment acted as functional or pseudogenic. Donor age, sex, ethnicity and CMV serostatus were compiled together with the repertoire data. A later genetic analysis used genome-wide SNP genotypes for 398 of the 666 donors, treating that subset as a discovery cohort. Every discovery cohort repertoire had been produced on one sequencing platform. Both class I and class II loci were covered by HLA typing, at four-digit resolution. The number of donors typed differed by locus, with 629-630 for A, B, C, DRB1 and DQB1, around 500 for DQA1, under 610 for DPA1, and about 450 for DPB1. Five DR-DQ haplotypes were treated as single units for association and clustering because of strong linkage in the cohort. Among about 400 genotyped donors of the cohort, an average of around 250,000 unique TCR beta nucleotide sequences was sequenced per donor, of which roughly 17% were non-productive. Here is what the overall study found, with its caveats: HLA typing was unavailable for some donors at each locus, so association tests used only the typed subset. An earlier analysis of roughly 570 of the donors showed that most TCR beta V segments appeared in productive rearrangements either about 90% or about 30% of the time, which broadly matched IMGT annotations. CMV serostatus was the only immune exposure information available for the cohort. The study gave a list of around 170 TCR beta chains associated with cytomegalovirus. In a later analysis, several top co-occurrence clusters were reported to appear linked to parvovirus B19, influenza, CMV and Epstein-Barr virus. A later analysis associated 16,951 TCR beta sequences with specific HLA alleles at a false discovery rate of 0.05. In a later analysis, the rate of TCR association differed among HLA loci, with DRB1 alleles having the most associated TCRs and HLA-C alleles having the fewest. The sequencing pipeline was judged likely to have produced a cluster of highly shared sequence variants as a technical artifact. Sequencing depth was assumed to be roughly uniform across donors in the presence/absence analyses, though that assumption may not hold. Correlated functional status among segregating V segments might reflect linkage disequilibrium, but an unknown experimental factor could not be ruled out. In both the original and validation cohorts, the classifier was reported to diagnose cytomegalovirus status with high specificity and sensitivity. A further reported finding was that TCR beta sequences accurately predicted the HLA-A and HLA-B alleles for most subjects in the first cohort. Because counts were too low, seventeen rarely observed V segments, including chromosome 9 orphons, were excluded from the earlier analysis of a few hundred of the donors. V-gene and J-gene trimming of TCR beta chains was associated with a missense DCLRE1C variant in a later genetic analysis, and the association was replicated in an independent cohort. The 87-base-pair reads could not distinguish some IMGT-functional V segments, including TRBV6-2 and TRBV6-3, so those segments were excluded. Only TCR beta chains were sequenced in this cohort, and the absence of alpha or paired-chain data limited detectable features. In vitro tests confirmed that three of the cytomegalovirus-associated TCR beta chains recognize cytomegalovirus antigens. It was suggested by the authors that the approach could potentially be generalized to other disease states and immunological phenotypes. A later analysis found that most CMV-associated TCR beta chains appeared HLA-restricted, with HLA associations seemingly driven largely by CMV exposure. According to a later genetic analysis, donors in an Asian-associated ancestry cluster had fewer N-insertions in productive TCRs than the approximately 700-donor mean. Most TCR sequences were observed very rarely across donors, whereas some public TCRs were present in many individuals. Assigning TCR associations to individual alleles was difficult when HLA alleles, especially DR and DQ, strongly co-occurred. In a later analysis, HLA-associated TCR beta chains were found to be more clonally expanded and to have lower generation probabilities than equally common non-associated chains.

Receptor amplification or capture employed the immunoSEQ multiplex PCR assay. For the multiplex PCR, a mixture combining 60 forward primers for TCR Vbeta segments and 13 reverse primers for TCR Jbeta segments was used. Amplification of the CDR3 region of rearranged TCR beta genes was performed with a multiplex PCR assay on genomic DNA. Amplified TCR beta libraries were sequenced as 87-base-pair reads on the Illumina HiSeq System. In the source study's methods: A later analysis tallied 70 million to 100 million unique TCR beta chains across the 700 or so repertoires, and some 10 million of those chains were shared by two or more donors. A nearest-neighbor algorithm error-corrected the raw reads and collapsed the reads into unique sequences, merging closely related sequences to remove PCR and sequencing errors. CDR3 sequences were aligned to IMGT reference sequences to assign V, D and J gene segments. For a sequence to be retained, a match of at least six nucleotides was required to both a V gene segment and a J gene segment. A rearrangement was called productive if the CDR3 had no stop codons and remained in frame with V and J, and every other rearrangement was called non-productive. Following IMGT convention, CDR3 was defined as the stretch from the second conserved V-encoded cysteine up to the conserved J-encoded phenylalanine. The earlier analysis of about 560 of the donors excluded any sequence lacking an unambiguous match to a single V gene segment. An earlier analysis of 587 of the donors called V segments functional above 56.7% productive rearrangements and segregating when the between-donor standard deviation exceeded 5%. To diagnose cytomegalovirus status from the catalog of TCR beta chain sequences, a statistical classification framework was built. V and J gene assignment, in a later analysis, came from comparing TCR nucleotide sequences with IMGT/GENE-DB human TR gene sequences. The TCRdist pipeline was used in a later analysis to assign CDR3 sequences and most-parsimonious VDJ recombination scenarios. In a later analysis, each TCR beta chain was defined by its CDR3 amino acid sequence together with its V-gene family, and reads without a unique V-gene family were excluded. As a way to deal with suspected cross-contamination and a sequencing artifact, a later analysis dropped 592 nucleotide sequences that were highly shared and had low generation probability. In a later analysis, a clonal expansion index was calculated for each public chain from normalized within-repertoire ranks of inferred template counts. In a later analysis, generation probabilities were computed using a VDJ recombination model fitted to out-of-frame rearrangements, and the results were checked against IGoR. In a later analysis, hypergeometric tests were used to score TCR-TCR, TCR-HLA and TCR-CMV co-occurrence, with a repertoire-size bias correction applied to TCR pairs. A later analysis estimated false discovery rates by permuting HLA or CMV assignments 20 times. In a later analysis, co-occurring TCRs were grouped using DBSCAN, and TCRdist sequence similarity was added for clustering within HLA-allele-positive subsets. For co-occurrence clustering, repertoires with fewer than 30,000 or more than 120,000 public chains were excluded, along with about five repertoires with anomalous nucleotide sharing. In TCRdb, the immuneACCESS table is reduced to in-frame sequences with V and J assigned. These tables do not hold every clone; where another copy was compared, an unresolved V gene accounts for under half, and the others remain unexplained. V and J calls plus clone size are reproduced from that table; the DNA served to infer D and trimming. For this sample there are about 130,000 clones; around 74% appear just once. Of the sample, approximately 3.1% is held by the ten largest clones.

Taken from cysteine to phenylalanine, the CDR3 has 13 residues. Only CDR3 DNA remains: 39 bases, in frame from the first base. The trim is 0 bases for V and 2 bases for J, with a gap of 5 bases between the germline ends. The germline V gene provides CDR1 SNHLY and CDR2 FYNNEI. The sample was PBMCs. The rearrangement combines TRBV2 with TRBJ2-7, with the D gene too uncertain to name. The source of this sequence is a man younger than 45 in good health and CMV-seronegative. CDR3 loop: CASSEALTYEQYF. The DNA is as follows: TGTGCCAGCAGTGAAGCGCTAACCTACGAGCAGTACTTC.